Listed here is a single T cell receptor beta chain. This CDR3 has 16 residues. Trimming removed 4 bases from V and 6 bases from J, with 24 bases in between. In germline, CDR1 is SQVTM, CDR2 ANQGSEA. These data are taken from a study of blood T cell repertoires in COVID-19. Study-level background: Samples taken during acute and convalescent COVID-19 were collected in the United States, Italy and Spain. T cells, B-cell-depleted T cells, or PBMCs provided the cDNA or gDNA that served as material.

Per the original methods: Estimation of nucleated cell counts relied on the amplification of reference gene primers. Libraries were prepared by immunoSEQ multiplex PCR; TCRdb keeps only in-frame clonotypes and omits some of them. V and J calls and clone size follow that table, whereas D and trimming were derived from the DNA. The sample yields about 670,000 clones, 90% seen once. The receptor was derived from a woman in her late teens or twenties with acute or convalescent COVID-19. Sequencing used peripheral blood. The rearrangement links TRBV29-1 to TRBJ1-2; D is perhaps TRBD1 (6 bases). The CDR3: CSVVGISDAGAHGYTF. In DNA, the CDR3 is TGCAGCGTTGTTGGGATTTCTGATGCAGGGGCTCATGGCTACACCTTC.